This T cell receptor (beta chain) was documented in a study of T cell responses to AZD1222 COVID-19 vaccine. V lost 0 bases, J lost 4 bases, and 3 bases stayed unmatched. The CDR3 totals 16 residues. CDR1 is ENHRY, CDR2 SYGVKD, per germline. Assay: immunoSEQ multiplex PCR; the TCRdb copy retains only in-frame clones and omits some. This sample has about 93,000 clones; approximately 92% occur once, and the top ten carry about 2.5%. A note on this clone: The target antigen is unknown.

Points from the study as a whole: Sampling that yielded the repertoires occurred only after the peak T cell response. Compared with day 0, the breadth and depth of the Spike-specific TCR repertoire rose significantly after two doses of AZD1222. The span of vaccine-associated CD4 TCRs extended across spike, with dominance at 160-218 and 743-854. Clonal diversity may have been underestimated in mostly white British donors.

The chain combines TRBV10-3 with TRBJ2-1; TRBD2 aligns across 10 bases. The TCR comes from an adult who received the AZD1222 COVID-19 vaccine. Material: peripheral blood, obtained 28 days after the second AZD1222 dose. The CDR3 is CAISESVTSGYNEQFF. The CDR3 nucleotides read TGTGCCATCAGTGAGTCCGTGACTAGCGGGTACAATGAGCAGTTCTTC.